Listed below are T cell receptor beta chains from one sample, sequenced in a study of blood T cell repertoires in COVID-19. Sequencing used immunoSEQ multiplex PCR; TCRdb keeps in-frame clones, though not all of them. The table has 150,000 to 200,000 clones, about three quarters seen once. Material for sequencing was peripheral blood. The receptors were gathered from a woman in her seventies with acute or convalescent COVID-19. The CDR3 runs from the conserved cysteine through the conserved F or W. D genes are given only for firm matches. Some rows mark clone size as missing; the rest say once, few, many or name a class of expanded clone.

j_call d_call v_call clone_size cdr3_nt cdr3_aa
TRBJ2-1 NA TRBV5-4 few TGTGCCAGCAGTCCGGGGAGTCGGGGAAACAATGAGCAGTTCTTC CASSPGSRGNNEQFF
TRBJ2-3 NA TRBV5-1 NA TGCGCCAGCAGCTTGGGGGCGGGAACCAGCACAGATACGCAGTATTTT CASSLGAGTSTDTQYF
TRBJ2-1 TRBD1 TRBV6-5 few TGTGCCAGCAGGACCCAGGGGGTTTACAATGAGCAGTTCTTC CASRTQGVYNEQFF
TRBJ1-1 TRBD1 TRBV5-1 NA TGCGCCAGCAGCCTGCCGGACAGGGGTACTGAAGCTTTCTTT CASSLPDRGTEAFF
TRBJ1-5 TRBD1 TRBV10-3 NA TGTGCCACTTGGGACAGGGGGAATCAGCCCCAGCATTTT CATWDRGNQPQHF
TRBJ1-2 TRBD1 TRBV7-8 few TGTGCCAGCAGCCCTTTCCGGACAGGGGGGGGTGACGGTGGCTACACCTTC CASSPFRTGGGDGGYTF
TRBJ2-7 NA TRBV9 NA TGTGCCAGCAGCGTAGTGGAGGCGGTGGTGGGGGAGCAGTACTTC CASSVVEAVVGEQYF
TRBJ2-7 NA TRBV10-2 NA TGCGCCAGCAGTGAGGCCCCCGGCTCCTACGAGCAGTACTTC CASSEAPGSYEQYF
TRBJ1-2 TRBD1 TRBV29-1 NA TGCAGCGCCGGGGACAGGGCCGCGTGGGGCTACACCTTC CSAGDRAAWGYTF
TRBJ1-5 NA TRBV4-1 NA TGCGCCAGCAGCCAAGTAGACTCCACCTTCAATCAGCCCCAGCATTTT CASSQVDSTFNQPQHF
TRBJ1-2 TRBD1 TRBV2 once TGTGCCAGCAGTGATCAGGGGGCGAACTATGGCTACACCTTC CASSDQGANYGYTF
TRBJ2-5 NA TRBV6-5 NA TGTGCCAGCAGTTACTCCCTTCTTCTAGAGACCCAGTACTTC CASSYSLLLETQYF
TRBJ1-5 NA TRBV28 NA TGTGCCAGCAGTTCCCAGGGTCCTGGCAATCAGCCCCAGCATTTT CASSSQGPGNQPQHF
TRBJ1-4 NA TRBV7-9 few TGTGCCAGCAGCTTAGGATTGACATCAACTAATGAAAAACTGTTTTTT CASSLGLTSTNEKLFF
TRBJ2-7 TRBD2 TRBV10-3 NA TGTGCCATCAGTGATTCGGGAGGGGCGGGGATCTACGAGCAGTACTTC CAISDSGGAGIYEQYF
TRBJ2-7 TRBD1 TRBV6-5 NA TGTGCCACCGGGCAACTTCAGGGGGCCGACGAGCAGTACTTC CATGQLQGADEQYF
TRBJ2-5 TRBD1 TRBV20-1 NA TGCAGTGCTAGTGATTGGGGACAGGGCGGGGAGACCCAGTACTTC CSASDWGQGGETQYF
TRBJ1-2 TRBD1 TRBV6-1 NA TGTGCCAGCAGTGGCCTACCGGGACAGGGGGTCCCCGCTAACTATGGCTACACCTTC CASSGLPGQGVPANYGYTF
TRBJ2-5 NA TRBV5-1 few TGCGCCAGCAGCTCGGGACTCCGAAGGGAGACCCAGTACTTC CASSSGLRRETQYF
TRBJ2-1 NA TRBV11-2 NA TGTGCCAGCAGCTTACAACTTTGGGGGGGCGCGGCTCAGGAGCAGTTCTTC CASSLQLWGGAAQEQFF
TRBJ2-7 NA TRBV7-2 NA TGTGCCAGCAGCTTACTGCGCCTAGGCGAGCAGTACTTC CASSLLRLGEQYF
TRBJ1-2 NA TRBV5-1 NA TGCGCCAGCAGCGAGAACAGGGATGGCTACACCTTC CASSENRDGYTF
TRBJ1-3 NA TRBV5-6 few TGTGCCAGCAGCTTGGGGGGGCGAGGAAACACCATATATTTT CASSLGGRGNTIYF
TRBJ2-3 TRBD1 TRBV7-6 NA TGTGCCAGCAGCTTAGGGGTCCACAGGGGAGATACGCAGTATTTT CASSLGVHRGDTQYF
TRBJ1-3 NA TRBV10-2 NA TGCGCCAGCGGGGGGTCTGGAAACACCATATATTTT CASGGSGNTIYF
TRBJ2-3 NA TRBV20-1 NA TGCAGTGCTACTGGGGGCGATACGCAGTATTTT CSATGGDTQYF
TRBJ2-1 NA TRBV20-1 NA TGCAGTGCTAGATCTGACAATGAGCAGTTCTTC CSARSDNEQFF
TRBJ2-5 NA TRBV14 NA TGTGCCAGCAGCCAAGGGACAATAGAGACCCAGTACTTC CASSQGTIETQYF
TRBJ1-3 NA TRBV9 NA TGTGCCAGCAGCGTAGGATTCGCGCGGGGGTCTGGAGGAAACACCATATATTTT CASSVGFARGSGGNTIYF
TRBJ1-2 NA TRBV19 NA TGTGCCAGTACCGCCGGGGAGAGCGGCTATGGCTACACCTTC CASTAGESGYGYTF
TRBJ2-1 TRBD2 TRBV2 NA TGTGCCAGCAGTGGCGGGAGCTCCTACAATGAGCAGTTCTTC CASSGGSSYNEQFF
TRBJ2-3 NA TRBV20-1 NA TGCAGTGCTATCGCGGGAGATACGCAGTATTTT CSAIAGDTQYF
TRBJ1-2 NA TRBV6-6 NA TGTGCCGCGCGGGAAGGAGGTGGCTACACCTTC CAAREGGGYTF
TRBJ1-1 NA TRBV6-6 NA TGTGCCAGCAACCCAGGGAACACTGAAGCTTTCTTT CASNPGNTEAFF
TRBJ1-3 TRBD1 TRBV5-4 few TGTGCCAGCAGTTTGACAGGGGGCGAAAACACCATATATTTT CASSLTGGENTIYF
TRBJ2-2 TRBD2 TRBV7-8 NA TGTGCCGCTGAGCGGGAGAGGGTCGGGGAGCTGTTTTTT CAAERERVGELFF
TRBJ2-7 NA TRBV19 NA TGTGCCAGTAGTATTCAGGGTAGCTCCTACGAGCAGTACTTC CASSIQGSSYEQYF
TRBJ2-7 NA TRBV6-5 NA TGTGCCAGCAGGGTTGTAAGCCGGTCCTACGAGCAGTACTTC CASRVVSRSYEQYF
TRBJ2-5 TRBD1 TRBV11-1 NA TGTGCCAGCAGCCACGACAGGGGGGCTCAAGAGACCCAGTACTTC CASSHDRGAQETQYF
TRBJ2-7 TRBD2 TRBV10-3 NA TGTGCCATCAGTGAGTATAGCGGGAGTACTCCGGGCGATTACGAGCAGTACTTC CAISEYSGSTPGDYEQYF
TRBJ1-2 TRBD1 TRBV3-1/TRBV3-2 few TGTGCCAGCAGCCTACCGAGGGACAGGGATGGGGTCTATGGCTACACCTTC CASSLPRDRDGVYGYTF
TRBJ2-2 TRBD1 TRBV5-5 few TGTGCCAGCAGCTTGGTCCAGGGGGCGAACACCGGGGAGCTGTTTTTT CASSLVQGANTGELFF
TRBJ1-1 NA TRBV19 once TGTGCCAGTAGTCCAGGGGTTCGACCCACTGAAGCTTTCTTT CASSPGVRPTEAFF
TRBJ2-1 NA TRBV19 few TGTGCCAGTAGTATTCGGGTCGACAGCTATTCTGAGCAGTTCTTC CASSIRVDSYSEQFF
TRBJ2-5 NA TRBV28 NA TGTGCCAGCAGTACTCTGGGGCAGGGTAAAGAGACCCAGTACTTC CASSTLGQGKETQYF
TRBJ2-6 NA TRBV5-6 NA TGTGCCAGCAGCTTAGCAGGGACTGTGGCTGGGGCCAACGTCCTGACTTTC CASSLAGTVAGANVLTF
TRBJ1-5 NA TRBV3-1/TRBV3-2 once TGTGCCAGCAGCCAGGGGGGTAGCAATCAGCCCCAGCATTTT CASSQGGSNQPQHF
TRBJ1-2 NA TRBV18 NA TGTGCCAGCTCTGTTATCAGGGACACAAATAACTATGGCTACACCTTC CASSVIRDTNNYGYTF
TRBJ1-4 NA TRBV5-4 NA TGTGCCAGCAGCTTGGGTAGGGGAACTAATGAAAAACTGTTTTTT CASSLGRGTNEKLFF
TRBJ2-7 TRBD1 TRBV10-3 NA TGTGCCATCAGTCCCCCTCCAGGGACAGGGAGATCCTACGAGCAGTACTTC CAISPPPGTGRSYEQYF
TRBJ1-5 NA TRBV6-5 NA TGTGCCAGCCGGCCCTTGGAGGGTCAGCCCCAGCATTTT CASRPLEGQPQHF